Described below is a single T cell receptor (beta chain) sequence and its context. Antigen unknown. The germline V gene encodes CDR1 SGDLS and CDR2 YYNGEE. Unmatched junction bases numbered 6, after V lost 2 bases and J lost 3 bases. CDR3 length equals 17 residues. The sample originates from a study of cytomegalovirus exposure and HLA in healthy donors. The study, taken as a whole, reports: Within an earlier analysis, most TCR beta V segments proved productive either about 90% or about 30% of the time. For most TCR sequences rarity was the rule, although some public TCRs occurred in many donors. Most CMV-associated TCR beta chains were later found to appear HLA-restricted.

Amplification used 60 Vbeta primers and 13 Jbeta primers. Under the authors' procedure: A later analysis counted 65 million to 80 million unique TCR beta chains, 10 million to 12 million shared. Repertoires were generated with immunoSEQ multiplex PCR, while TCRdb's copy carries only in-frame clones and drops some. Clonal size and the V and J genes are those of that table, whereas D and trimming came from the DNA. The table lists roughly 61,000 clones, around 82% of them singletons. The source is a male donor in good health and CMV-seronegative. Sequenced sample: PBMCs. The genes are TRBV9 and TRBJ1-6; 9 bases line up with TRBD1. CDR3 DNA sequence: TGTGCCAGCAGCGTCGGACCGGGACAGGGCTATAATTCACCCCTCCACTTT. It is translated as CASSVGPGQGYNSPLHF.